Below, one TCR beta chain is given with its context. Only in-frame clones appear in the TCRdb table, and some are missing; sequencing was by immunoSEQ multiplex PCR. The sample shows more than 100,000 clones, approximately 92% of them seen only once. The CDR3 consists of 16 residues. CDR1 and CDR2 (germline): SGHTS, YDEGEE. V shed 0 bases, J shed 7 bases, and the junction held 10 bases outside the gene matches. These data originate in a study of OX40 agonist ivuxolimab in advanced cancers. The chain has TRBV5-8 and TRBJ2-5, with 9 nucleotides matching TRBD1. The TCR sequence derives from an adult with an advanced solid tumor such as melanoma, head and neck, liver or kidney cancer. The source was CD4+ or CD8+ T cells sorted from blood, collected in a trial of the OX40 agonist ivuxolimab. The CDR3 region is CASSLGGQGLRGTQYF. The CDR3 DNA reads as TGTGCCAGCAGCTTGGGGGGACAGGGCTTGAGGGGGACCCAGTACTTC.